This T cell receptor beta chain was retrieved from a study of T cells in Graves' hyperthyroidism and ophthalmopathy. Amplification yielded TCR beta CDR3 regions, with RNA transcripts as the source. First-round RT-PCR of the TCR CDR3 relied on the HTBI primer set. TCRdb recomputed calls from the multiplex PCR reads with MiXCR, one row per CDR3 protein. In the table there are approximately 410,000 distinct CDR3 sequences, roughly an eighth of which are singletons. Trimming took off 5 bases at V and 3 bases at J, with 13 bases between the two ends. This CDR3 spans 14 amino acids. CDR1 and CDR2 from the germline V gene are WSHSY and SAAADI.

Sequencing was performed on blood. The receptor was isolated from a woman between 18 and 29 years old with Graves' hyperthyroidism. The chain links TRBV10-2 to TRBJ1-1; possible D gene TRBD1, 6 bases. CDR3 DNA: TGCGCCAGCAGTCCTCGCCAGGGGCACACTGAAGCTTTCTTT. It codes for CASSPRQGHTEAFF.